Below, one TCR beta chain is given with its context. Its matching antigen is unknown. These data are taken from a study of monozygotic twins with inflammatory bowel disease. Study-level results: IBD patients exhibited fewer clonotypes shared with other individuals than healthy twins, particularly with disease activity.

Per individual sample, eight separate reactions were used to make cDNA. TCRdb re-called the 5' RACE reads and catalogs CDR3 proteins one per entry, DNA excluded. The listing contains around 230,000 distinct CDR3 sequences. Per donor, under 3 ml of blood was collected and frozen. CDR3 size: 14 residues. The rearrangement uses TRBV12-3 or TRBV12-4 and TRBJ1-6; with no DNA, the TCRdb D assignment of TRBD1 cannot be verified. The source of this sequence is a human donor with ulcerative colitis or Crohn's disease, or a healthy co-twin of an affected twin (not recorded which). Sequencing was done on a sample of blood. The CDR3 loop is CASSITGEGSPLHF.